This T cell receptor (beta chain) was obtained from a study of shared clonotypes between healthy human individuals. Clones were sequenced by immunoSEQ multiplex PCR, and TCRdb holds only the in-frame ones, with some missing. The data contain a few hundred thousand clones, over 60% of them seen just once; the ten biggest clones take up approximately 12%. The TCR originated in a man aged 30 to 45 in good health. The specimen was memory CD4+ T cells sorted from blood. Subset defined: CD45RA-negative fraction.

DNA of the CDR3: TGTGCCAGCAGGGGGGAGTTGGCCCAGTACTTC. This encodes CASRGELAQYF. V gene TRBV6-1 combines with J gene TRBJ2-5; D assignment may be TRBD1 or TRBD2 (5 bases each). The germline V and J ends were trimmed by 6 bases and 9 bases, with 11 bases remaining between them. In germline, CDR1 is MNHNS, CDR2 SASEGT. The CDR3 sequence is 11 residues long.